The rows below give T cell receptor beta chains drawn from one sample of a study of blood T cell repertoires in COVID-19. Sequencing used immunoSEQ multiplex PCR; TCRdb keeps in-frame clones, though not all of them. The sample holds 160,000 or so clones, approximately 80% seen once. The sample comprised peripheral blood. These receptors were obtained from a woman of 80 years or more with acute or convalescent COVID-19. CDR3s include the opening cysteine and the closing phenylalanine or tryptophan. Each record gives: V gene, D gene, clone size, CDR3 length, J gene, CDR3 DNA, CDR3 protein. The D gene is left open where the match is weak. Some rows mark clone size as missing; the rest say once, few, many or name a class of expanded clone.

v_call: TRBV12-5; d_call: -; clone_size: -; cdr3_length: 16; j_call: TRBJ2-3; cdr3_nt: TGTGCTAGTGGTTTGGTATTAACTTTTAGCACAGATACGCAGTATTTT; cdr3_aa: CASGLVLTFSTDTQYF
v_call: TRBV28; d_call: -; clone_size: -; cdr3_length: 15; j_call: TRBJ1-4; cdr3_nt: TGTGCCAGCAGTTCACGGACATTAACTAATGAAAAACTGTTTTTT; cdr3_aa: CASSSRTLTNEKLFF
v_call: TRBV7-8; d_call: -; clone_size: -; cdr3_length: 13; j_call: TRBJ2-7; cdr3_nt: TGTGCCAGCAGCTTATTAGTCTCCTACGAGCAGTACTTC; cdr3_aa: CASSLLVSYEQYF
v_call: TRBV18; d_call: -; clone_size: -; cdr3_length: 14; j_call: TRBJ1-5; cdr3_nt: TGTGCCAGCTCACCTCTACGAGCCAATCAGCCCCAGCATTTT; cdr3_aa: CASSPLRANQPQHF
v_call: TRBV7-8; d_call: TRBD2; clone_size: -; cdr3_length: 20; j_call: TRBJ2-7; cdr3_nt: TGTGCCAGCAGCCTTATCCCCGAATTACTAGCGGGGGCCCCGGCCTACGAGCAGTACTTC; cdr3_aa: CASSLIPELLAGAPAYEQYF
v_call: TRBV7-3; d_call: -; clone_size: few; cdr3_length: 14; j_call: TRBJ1-1; cdr3_nt: TGTGCCAGCAGCCCGGGACACTCGAACACTGAAGCTTTCTTT; cdr3_aa: CASSPGHSNTEAFF
v_call: TRBV28; d_call: TRBD1; clone_size: few; cdr3_length: 16; j_call: TRBJ1-5; cdr3_nt: TGTGCCAGCAGTTTATCACAGGGGCGCGGCAATCAGCCCCAGCATTTT; cdr3_aa: CASSLSQGRGNQPQHF
v_call: TRBV2; d_call: TRBD1; clone_size: -; cdr3_length: 13; j_call: TRBJ1-6; cdr3_nt: TGTGCCAGCCGGGACAGGAGAAATTCACCCCTCCACTTT; cdr3_aa: CASRDRRNSPLHF
v_call: TRBV7-9; d_call: TRBD1; clone_size: -; cdr3_length: 15; j_call: TRBJ2-1; cdr3_nt: TGTGCCAGCAGCTTGACAGGGGCGACCTACAATGAGCAGTTCTTC; cdr3_aa: CASSLTGATYNEQFF
v_call: TRBV2; d_call: -; clone_size: -; cdr3_length: 16; j_call: TRBJ1-5; cdr3_nt: TGTGCCAGCACTGAAGTGAGACAGGCTGGTAATCAGCCCCAGCATTTT; cdr3_aa: CASTEVRQAGNQPQHF
v_call: TRBV7-2; d_call: TRBD1; clone_size: -; cdr3_length: 16; j_call: TRBJ2-4; cdr3_nt: TGTGCCAGCAGCTCGATGACAGGGGGGTTCTTAAACATTCAGTACTTC; cdr3_aa: CASSSMTGGFLNIQYF
v_call: TRBV7-9; d_call: -; clone_size: few; cdr3_length: 16; j_call: TRBJ2-6; cdr3_nt: TGTGCCAGCCTACGGGGCCTTAGCGGTGGGGCCAACGTCCTGACTTTC; cdr3_aa: CASLRGLSGGANVLTF
v_call: TRBV6-5; d_call: -; clone_size: -; cdr3_length: 14; j_call: TRBJ1-5; cdr3_nt: TGTGCCAGTTGGCTCCGGACTGGGGAACAGCCCCAGCATTTT; cdr3_aa: CASWLRTGEQPQHF
v_call: TRBV12-3/TRBV12-4; d_call: -; clone_size: -; cdr3_length: 13; j_call: TRBJ1-5; cdr3_nt: TGTGCCAGCAGTTTAGCGCAGAATCAGCCCCAGCATTTT; cdr3_aa: CASSLAQNQPQHF
v_call: TRBV7-8; d_call: TRBD1; clone_size: once; cdr3_length: 15; j_call: TRBJ2-1; cdr3_nt: TGTGCCAGCAGCTTACCGGGACAGGGGATCAATGAGCAGTTCTTC; cdr3_aa: CASSLPGQGINEQFF
v_call: TRBV4-2; d_call: -; clone_size: once; cdr3_length: 19; j_call: TRBJ1-5; cdr3_nt: TGTGCCAGCAGCCAAGAGGTACTGGGCAGGGGTAATAGCAATCAGCCCCAGCATTTT; cdr3_aa: CASSQEVLGRGNSNQPQHF
v_call: TRBV5-5; d_call: TRBD1; clone_size: -; cdr3_length: 14; j_call: TRBJ1-1; cdr3_nt: TGTGCCAGCAGCCCTACTGGACAGGTTCGTGAAGCTTTCTTT; cdr3_aa: CASSPTGQVREAFF
v_call: TRBV5-1; d_call: -; clone_size: few; cdr3_length: 15; j_call: TRBJ1-3; cdr3_nt: TGCGCCAGCAGTCCATCCTTCCGGGCTGGAAACACCATATATTTT; cdr3_aa: CASSPSFRAGNTIYF
v_call: TRBV18; d_call: -; clone_size: -; cdr3_length: 15; j_call: TRBJ2-3; cdr3_nt: TGTGCCAGCTCACATACGGTTACTAGCACAGATACGCAGTATTTT; cdr3_aa: CASSHTVTSTDTQYF
v_call: TRBV6-6; d_call: TRBD2; clone_size: -; cdr3_length: 15; j_call: TRBJ2-1; cdr3_nt: TGTGCCAGCAGTGCCCTAGCGGGAGTCTCCAATGAGCAGTTCTTC; cdr3_aa: CASSALAGVSNEQFF
v_call: TRBV20-1; d_call: TRBD2; clone_size: few; cdr3_length: 18; j_call: TRBJ2-1; cdr3_nt: TGCAGTGCTATTGAACGACTAGCGGGAGCCGGGATTTGGCAGGAGCAGTTCTTC; cdr3_aa: CSAIERLAGAGIWQEQFF
v_call: TRBV10-1; d_call: -; clone_size: few; cdr3_length: 11; j_call: TRBJ1-1; cdr3_nt: TGCGCCAGCAGCCGGGGTACTGAAGCTTTCTTT; cdr3_aa: CASSRGTEAFF
v_call: TRBV15; d_call: TRBD2; clone_size: -; cdr3_length: 18; j_call: TRBJ2-4; cdr3_nt: TGTGCCACCAGCAGAGGTACTAGCGGGAGAAGGGGGCAGGACATTCAGTACTTC; cdr3_aa: CATSRGTSGRRGQDIQYF
v_call: TRBV2; d_call: -; clone_size: -; cdr3_length: 13; j_call: TRBJ1-1; cdr3_nt: TGTGCCACCCGCCGAGGGCGGGGCACTGAAGCTTTCTTT; cdr3_aa: CATRRGRGTEAFF
v_call: TRBV25-1; d_call: TRBD1; clone_size: few; cdr3_length: 15; j_call: TRBJ2-3; cdr3_nt: TGTGCCAGCAGTGAAGGGCAGGGGGACCACCGAGCGCAGTATTTT; cdr3_aa: CASSEGQGDHRAQYF
v_call: TRBV4-2; d_call: -; clone_size: -; cdr3_length: 14; j_call: TRBJ1-1; cdr3_nt: TGTGCCAGCAGCCAAGATCAGGGGTGGGGTGAAGCTTTCTTT; cdr3_aa: CASSQDQGWGEAFF
v_call: TRBV19; d_call: -; clone_size: -; cdr3_length: 15; j_call: TRBJ1-6; cdr3_nt: TGTGCCAGTAACGAAATCGGGGCGGGGGAGTCACCCCTCCACTTT; cdr3_aa: CASNEIGAGESPLHF
v_call: TRBV6-6; d_call: TRBD1; clone_size: -; cdr3_length: 20; j_call: TRBJ1-4; cdr3_nt: TGTGCCAGCAGCCAGGGGGCGCGTGGAACCACCCTGATCATTAATGAAAAACTGTTTTTT; cdr3_aa: CASSQGARGTTLIINEKLFF
v_call: TRBV21-1; d_call: -; clone_size: few; cdr3_length: 16; j_call: TRBJ2-1; cdr3_nt: TGTGCCAGCAGCCCGAAGGTGGGACAGGGATACAATGAGCAGTTCTTC; cdr3_aa: CASSPKVGQGYNEQFF
v_call: TRBV5-1; d_call: -; clone_size: -; cdr3_length: 16; j_call: TRBJ1-4; cdr3_nt: TGCGCCAGCAGCTTGGGACAGGCTGAGGGGAATGAAAAACTGTTTTTT; cdr3_aa: CASSLGQAEGNEKLFF
v_call: TRBV5-4; d_call: -; clone_size: -; cdr3_length: 15; j_call: TRBJ2-1; cdr3_nt: TGTGCCAGCAGCTTGGACTCTAGCTCCTACAATGAGCAGTTCTTC; cdr3_aa: CASSLDSSSYNEQFF
v_call: TRBV5-4; d_call: TRBD2; clone_size: -; cdr3_length: 18; j_call: TRBJ2-5; cdr3_nt: TGTGCCAGCAGCTTGGCCGGGCATAGCGGGGGGCTGGCGGAGACCCAGTACTTC; cdr3_aa: CASSLAGHSGGLAETQYF
v_call: TRBV3-1/TRBV3-2; d_call: -; clone_size: -; cdr3_length: 14; j_call: TRBJ1-6; cdr3_nt: TGTGCCAGCAGCCAACAGGGCTATAATTCACCCCTCCACTTT; cdr3_aa: CASSQQGYNSPLHF
v_call: TRBV19; d_call: TRBD1; clone_size: -; cdr3_length: 16; j_call: TRBJ1-5; cdr3_nt: TGTGCCAGTAGTATAGATCCCAGGGGGACAAAACAGCCCCAGCATTTT; cdr3_aa: CASSIDPRGTKQPQHF
v_call: TRBV5-6; d_call: TRBD2; clone_size: -; cdr3_length: 16; j_call: TRBJ2-5; cdr3_nt: TGTGCCAGCAGCTTGGTTAGCGGGAGCGGGAAAGAGACCCAGTACTTC; cdr3_aa: CASSLVSGSGKETQYF
v_call: TRBV5-6; d_call: TRBD1; clone_size: -; cdr3_length: 14; j_call: TRBJ1-2; cdr3_nt: TGTGCCAGCAGCCCGGACAGGGCCGACTATGGCTACACCTTC; cdr3_aa: CASSPDRADYGYTF
v_call: TRBV5-1; d_call: TRBD1; clone_size: -; cdr3_length: 14; j_call: TRBJ1-4; cdr3_nt: TGCGCCAGCAGCTCCGGACAGGGGAGTGAAAAACTGTTTTTT; cdr3_aa: CASSSGQGSEKLFF
v_call: TRBV5-5; d_call: -; clone_size: few; cdr3_length: 15; j_call: TRBJ2-7; cdr3_nt: TGTGCCAGCAGCTTGGCGGGAAGGATGACCTACGAGCAGTACTTC; cdr3_aa: CASSLAGRMTYEQYF
v_call: TRBV18; d_call: -; clone_size: -; cdr3_length: 13; j_call: TRBJ2-1; cdr3_nt: TGTGCCAGCTCAGGCGGGCTTGACAATGAGCAGTTCTTC; cdr3_aa: CASSGGLDNEQFF
v_call: TRBV5-1; d_call: TRBD2; clone_size: -; cdr3_length: 20; j_call: TRBJ2-2; cdr3_nt: TGCGCCAGCAGCTTGGTACTAGCGGGAGGATCCTTCGCGAACACCGGGGAGCTGTTTTTT; cdr3_aa: CASSLVLAGGSFANTGELFF
v_call: TRBV7-9; d_call: -; clone_size: -; cdr3_length: 13; j_call: TRBJ1-1; cdr3_nt: TGTGCCAGCAACCTCGGGGGTGCCACTGAAGCTTTCTTT; cdr3_aa: CASNLGGATEAFF
v_call: TRBV5-1; d_call: -; clone_size: -; cdr3_length: 15; j_call: TRBJ1-3; cdr3_nt: TGCGCCAGCAGTACGGGGTCAACCGCTGGAAACACCATATATTTT; cdr3_aa: CASSTGSTAGNTIYF
v_call: TRBV19; d_call: TRBD1; clone_size: -; cdr3_length: 17; j_call: TRBJ2-6; cdr3_nt: TGTGCCAGCGCCACCGGGACAGGGCGCTCTGGGGCCAACGTCCTGACTTTC; cdr3_aa: CASATGTGRSGANVLTF
v_call: TRBV10-1; d_call: TRBD2; clone_size: few; cdr3_length: 15; j_call: TRBJ2-1; cdr3_nt: TGCGCCAGCAGTGCCGGGACTAGCGGCCACAATGAGCAGTTCTTC; cdr3_aa: CASSAGTSGHNEQFF
v_call: TRBV30; d_call: TRBD1; clone_size: -; cdr3_length: 14; j_call: TRBJ1-5; cdr3_nt: TGTGCCTGGAGTGTCGGGACAGGGCGTCAGCCCCAGCATTTT; cdr3_aa: CAWSVGTGRQPQHF
v_call: TRBV6-2/TRBV6-3; d_call: TRBD1; clone_size: -; cdr3_length: 12; j_call: TRBJ1-1; cdr3_nt: TGTGCCAGCAGTACTGGGACAGGGCGAGGCTTCTTT; cdr3_aa: CASSTGTGRGFF
v_call: TRBV5-1; d_call: -; clone_size: -; cdr3_length: 16; j_call: TRBJ1-3; cdr3_nt: TGCGCCAGCAGCTTGGCCGGTGAGATGGCTGGAAACACCATATATTTT; cdr3_aa: CASSLAGEMAGNTIYF
v_call: TRBV6-1; d_call: -; clone_size: once; cdr3_length: 15; j_call: TRBJ1-6; cdr3_nt: TGTGCCAGCAGTGAAGTGGGCAGGGGATATTCACCCCTCCACTTT; cdr3_aa: CASSEVGRGYSPLHF
v_call: TRBV18; d_call: TRBD1; clone_size: -; cdr3_length: 16; j_call: TRBJ1-4; cdr3_nt: TGTGCCAGCTCACCACCGCACAGGGGGGGAATGGAAAAACTGTTTTTT; cdr3_aa: CASSPPHRGGMEKLFF
v_call: TRBV15; d_call: -; clone_size: -; cdr3_length: 15; j_call: TRBJ1-1; cdr3_nt: TGTGCCACCAGCCCCGGAGGAGGGAGGCGAACTGAAGCTTTCTTT; cdr3_aa: CATSPGGGRRTEAFF